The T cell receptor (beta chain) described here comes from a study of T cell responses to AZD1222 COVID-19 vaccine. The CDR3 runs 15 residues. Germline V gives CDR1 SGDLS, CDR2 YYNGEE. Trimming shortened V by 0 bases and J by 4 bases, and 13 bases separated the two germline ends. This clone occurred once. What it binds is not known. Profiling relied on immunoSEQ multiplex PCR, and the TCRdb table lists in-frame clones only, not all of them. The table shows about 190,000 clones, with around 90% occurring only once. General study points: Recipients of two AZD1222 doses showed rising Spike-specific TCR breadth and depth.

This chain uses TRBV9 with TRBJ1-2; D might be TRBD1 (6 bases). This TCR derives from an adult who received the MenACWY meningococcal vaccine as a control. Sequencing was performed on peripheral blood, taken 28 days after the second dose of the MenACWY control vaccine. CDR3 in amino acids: CASSVGTGQFYGYTF. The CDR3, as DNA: TGTGCCAGCAGCGTAGGTACAGGGCAATTCTATGGCTACACCTTC. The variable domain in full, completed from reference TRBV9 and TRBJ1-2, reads DSGVTQTPKHLITATGQRVTLRCSPRSGDLSVYWYQQSLDQGLQFLIQYYNGEERAKGNILERFSAQQFPDLHSELNLSSLELGDSALYFCASSVGTGQFYGYTFGSGTRLTVV.